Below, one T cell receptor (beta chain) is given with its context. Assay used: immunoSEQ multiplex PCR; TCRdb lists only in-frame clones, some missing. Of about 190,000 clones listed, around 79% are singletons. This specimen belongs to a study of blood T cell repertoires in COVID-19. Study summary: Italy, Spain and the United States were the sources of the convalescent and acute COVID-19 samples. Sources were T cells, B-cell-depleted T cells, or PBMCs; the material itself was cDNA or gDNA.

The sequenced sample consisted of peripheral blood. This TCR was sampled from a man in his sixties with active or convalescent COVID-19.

The CDR3 region is CASSSNLRRPTDTQYF. CDR3 nucleotides: TGTGCCAGCAGCTCGAACCTTCGGAGGCCCACAGATACGCAGTATTTT. The chain carries TRBV7-9 and TRBJ2-3, with a tentative D call TRBD2 (5 bases). Germline V gives CDR1 SEHNR, CDR2 FQNEAQ (reference sequence). The CDR3 runs to 16 residues. V lost 4 bases, J lost 2 bases, and 16 bases lay in between.